This T cell receptor (beta chain) is drawn from a study of cytomegalovirus exposure and HLA in healthy donors. The study's findings and limits: Among donors in an Asian-associated ancestry cluster, a later analysis reportedly found fewer N-insertions than the roughly 700-donor mean.

13 Jbeta primers and 60 Vbeta primers were used for the PCR. Clones were read by immunoSEQ multiplex PCR, and TCRdb kept only the in-frame ones, dropping some. The sample includes approximately 70,000 clones, around 74% of them seen just once. CDR3 length: 15 amino acids. Trimming shortened V by 5 bases and J by 0 bases, and 12 bases separated the two germline ends. The germline gives CDR1 SGHDT, CDR2 YYEEEE. Comment on this clone: The antigen remains undetermined.

The sequencing input was PBMCs. The J gene is TRBJ1-3, the V gene TRBV5-6; D remains ambiguous. This clonotype originated in a human donor in good health. The CDR3 nucleotides are TGTGCCAGCAGTTTCAGAGGTCCCTCTGGAAACACCATATATTTT. Translation gives CASSFRGPSGNTIYF.